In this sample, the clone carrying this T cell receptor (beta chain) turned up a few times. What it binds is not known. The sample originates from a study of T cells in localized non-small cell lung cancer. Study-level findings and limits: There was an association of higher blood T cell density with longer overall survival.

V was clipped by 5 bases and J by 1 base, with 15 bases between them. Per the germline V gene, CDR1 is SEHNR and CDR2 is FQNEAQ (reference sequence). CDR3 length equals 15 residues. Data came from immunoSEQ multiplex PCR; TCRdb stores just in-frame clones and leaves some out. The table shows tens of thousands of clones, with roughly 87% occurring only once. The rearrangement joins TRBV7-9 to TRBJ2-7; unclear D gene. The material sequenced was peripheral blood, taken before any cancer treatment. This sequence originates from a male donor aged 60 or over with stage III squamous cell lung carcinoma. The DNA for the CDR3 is TGTGCCAGCAGCCGAGTGGCAGTGGGATCCTACGAGCAGTACTTC. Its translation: CASSRVAVGSYEQYF.